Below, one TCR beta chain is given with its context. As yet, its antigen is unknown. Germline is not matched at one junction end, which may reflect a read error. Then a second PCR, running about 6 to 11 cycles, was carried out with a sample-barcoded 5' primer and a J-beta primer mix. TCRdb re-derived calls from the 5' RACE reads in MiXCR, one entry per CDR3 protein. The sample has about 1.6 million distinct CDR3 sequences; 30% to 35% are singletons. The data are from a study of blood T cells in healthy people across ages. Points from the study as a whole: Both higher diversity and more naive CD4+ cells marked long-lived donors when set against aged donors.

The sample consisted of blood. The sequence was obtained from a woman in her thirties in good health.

The CDR3 DNA reads as TGCGCCAGCAGTCAAGGGGACAGTCCCTACAACGAGCAGTACTTC. Its translation: CASSQGDSPYNEQYF. The chain carries TRBV4-1 and TRBJ2-1, with TRBD1 matching over 7 bases. The end of the DNA fits TRBJ2-7 better, so the J call may be wrong. The germline gives CDR1 MGHRA, CDR2 YSYEKL. The CDR3 is made up of 15 amino acids.